This T cell receptor beta chain was profiled in a study of blood T cells in healthy people across ages. Study-level points and caveats: Leaving the PBMCs unsorted stopped any conclusive comparison of naive versus antigen-experienced cells.

Alongside a J-beta primer mix, a sample-barcoded 5' primer served in a second PCR lasting about 7 to 12 cycles. Each cDNA molecule was tagged by a template-switch adaptor with 12 random nucleotides. The study obtained at least 3 million CDR3-containing paired-end reads from every sample. A single record per CDR3 protein comes from TCRdb applying MiXCR to the 5' RACE reads. This sample has fewer than 700,000 distinct CDR3 sequences; approximately 40% occur once, and the top ten carry approximately 29%. This CDR3 comprises 14 residues. The V end lost 8 bases, the J end lost 0 bases, and 13 bases lay between the germline ends. In germline, CDR1 is SNHLY, CDR2 FYNNEI. With regard to this clonotype: Its antigen is currently unknown.

Isolating PBMCs gave at least 6.5 million of these cells per sample. The chain links TRBV2 to TRBJ1-1, with TRBD1 as a possible D gene (6 bases). Specimen: blood. The receptor was isolated from a man aged 80 or over in good health. The CDR3 nucleotides read TGTGCCAGCTCCAAAGACAGGTTGAACACTGAAGCTTTCTTT. Its translation is CASSKDRLNTEAFF.